Following are 18 T cell receptor beta chains from one sample sequenced in a study of T cells in tumors after PD-1 blockade. Data came from immunoSEQ multiplex PCR; TCRdb stores just in-frame clones and leaves some out. The sample has 30,000 to 40,000 clones, more than 70% seen once. Sequenced material: PBMCs, taken before anti-PD-1 treatment. These receptors came from a human donor with basal cell carcinoma.

This clone was counted a few times. The chain couples TRBV7-2 to TRBJ2-1; 9 nucleotides line up with TRBD2. This CDR3 has 14 amino acids. With 2 bases clipped from V and 8 bases from J, the junction kept 4 bases outside the gene matches. CDR1 SGHTA and CDR2 FQGNSA come from the germline V gene. This CDR3 is CASSLSLAGDEQFF. The CDR3 DNA reads as TGTGCCAGCAGCTTAAGTTTAGCGGGGGATGAGCAGTTCTTC.

This clone has a handful of counts. DNA for the CDR3: TGTGCCAGCAGTAGGGACTCCTACGAGCAGTACTTC. Its translation: CASSRDSYEQYF. The V gene is TRBV2, the J gene TRBJ2-7; D remains unclear. The CDR3 contains 12 residues. The germline V gene encodes CDR1 SNHLY and CDR2 FYNNEI. The ends were cut back, 5 bases at V and 0 bases at J, with 5 bases in the middle. Full variable domain (outside the CDR3, taken from reference TRBV2 and TRBJ2-7): EPEVTQTPSHQVTQMGQEVILRCVPISNHLYFYWYRQILGQKVEFLVSFYNNEISEKSEIFDDQFSVERPDGSNFTLKIRSTKLEDSAMYFCASSRDSYEQYFGPGTRLTVT.

This clone was observed once. The V gene is TRBV5-1, the J gene TRBJ2-7; D remains ambiguous. Germline CDR1 SGHRS, CDR2 YFSETQ. V lost 0 bases and J 4 bases, leaving 11 bases between the germline ends. This CDR3 has 14 residues. As DNA, the CDR3 is TGCGCCAGCAGCTTGGATATCAGTATTTACGAGCAGTACTTC. Translating it yields CASSLDISIYEQYF.

The V call is TRBV19, the J call TRBJ2-5, with D perhaps assigned TRBD1 or TRBD2 (5 bases each). Trimming removed 2 bases at V and 4 bases at J, with 11 bases between. This CDR3 has 14 residues. The V gene's germline CDR1 is LNHDA and CDR2 SQIVND (reference sequence). CDR3 loop: CASSISHGAETQYF. The CDR3 nucleotides are TGTGCCAGTAGTATATCCCACGGGGCAGAGACCCAGTACTTC.

The chain carries TRBV7-2 and TRBJ2-1; the match to TRBD1 covers 9 bases. The germline gives CDR1 SGHTA, CDR2 FQGNSA. V lost 1 base, J lost 7 bases, and 5 bases stayed unmatched. This CDR3 has 15 amino acids. CDR3 in amino acids: CASSLDRGRENEQFF. Written as DNA, the CDR3 is TGTGCCAGCAGCTTAGACAGGGGGCGCGAAAATGAGCAGTTCTTC.

The chain recombines TRBV4-3 with TRBJ2-7; 7 bases map to TRBD1. V lost 4 bases, J lost 3 bases, and 12 bases stayed unmatched. This CDR3 comprises 16 residues. Germline values: CDR1 LGHNA, CDR2 YSLEER. The chain's CDR3 is CASSRKTGTENYEQYF. The CDR3 region has the DNA TGCGCCAGCAGCCGGAAGACCGGGACAGAGAACTACGAGCAGTACTTC.

The chain couples TRBV7-2 to TRBJ1-1, with TRBD1 identical over 7 bases. The CDR3 consists of 14 residues. Trimming cost V 3 bases and J 4 bases; bases outside gene matches: 5. Germline V lookup: CDR1 SGHTA, CDR2 FQGNSA. CDR3 protein: CASSFDRVSTEAFF. The CDR3 DNA sequence: TGTGCCAGCAGCTTTGACAGGGTAAGCACTGAAGCTTTCTTT.

This clone was detected only once. The chain combines TRBV10-1 with TRBJ2-4; 7 nucleotides agree with TRBD1. This CDR3 has 16 residues. V gave up 6 bases and J gave up 0 bases; unmatched junction bases: 8. Germline assignment: CDR1 WNHNN and CDR2 SYGVQD (reference sequence). The CDR3 DNA is TGCGCCAGCAGCGGGGACAGAGAAGTAGCCAAAAACATTCAGTACTTC. This encodes CASSGDREVAKNIQYF.

This clone was counted a few times. This sequence joins TRBV28 and TRBJ2-1; 10 bases line up with TRBD2. Germline V CDR1 and CDR2: MDHEN, SYDVKM. This CDR3 region has 15 residues. Trimming took 3 bases from V and 8 from J; bases not matched to a gene: 7. The CDR3 DNA reads TGTGCCAGCAGTTTCCGGCAGCGGGAGGGCCATGAGCAGTTCTTC. Its translation: CASSFRQREGHEQFF.

The chain is built from TRBV18 and TRBJ2-7, with 7 bases that match TRBD1. This CDR3 region has 12 residues. Germline V CDR1 and CDR2: KGHSH, LQKENI. V was clipped by 6 bases and J by 6 bases; unmatched bases: 5. The CDR3 loop is CASSPTGAEQYF. CDR3 in DNA: TGTGCCAGCTCTCCTACAGGGGCCGAGCAGTACTTC. The full variable domain, with the rest looked up from reference TRBV18 and TRBJ2-7, is NAGVMQNPRHLVRRRGQEARLRCSPMKGHSHVYWYRQLPEEGLKFMVYLQKENIIDESGMPKERFSAEFPKEGPSILRIQQVVRGDSAAYFCASSPTGAEQYFGPGTRLTVT.

This clone was seen a handful of times. The chain recombines TRBV19 with TRBJ1-2; no firm D call. The V and J ends lost 5 bases and 1 base respectively, with 17 bases between them. Germline V CDR1 and CDR2: LNHDA, SQIVND (reference sequence). There are 16 residues in the CDR3. Written as DNA, the CDR3 is TGTGCCAGTAGTCCTGCATCCGGGAAGGTTAACTATGGCTACACCTTC. This sequence encodes CASSPASGKVNYGYTF.

The chain uses TRBV30 and TRBJ1-6; D ambiguous. The CDR3 is 15 amino acids. Trimming pared 1 base from V and 7 bases from J, leaving 14 bases between. Germline V CDR1 and CDR2: GTSNPN, SVGIG (reference sequence). The CDR3 DNA follows: TGTGCCTGGAGTGGGCGGGGATCCTCAAATTCACCCCTCCACTTT. Encoded protein: CAWSGRGSSNSPLHF.

The chain links TRBV5-8 to TRBJ2-7; no firm D call. CDR1 and CDR2 from the germline V gene are SGHTS and YDEGEE. The length of the CDR3 is 10 residues. Trimming left V 1 base short and J 9 bases short, with 5 bases between. The CDR3 here is CASSLRPQYF. As DNA, the CDR3 is TGTGCCAGCAGCTTGCGTCCGCAGTACTTC.

The chain employs TRBV5-5 and TRBJ2-3; tentatively, D is TRBD1 or TRBD2 (5 bases each). Germline CDR1 is SGHKS and CDR2 is YYEKEE (reference sequence). The CDR3 is 14 amino acids. Trimming took 0 bases from V and 3 from J, leaving 8 bases between them. The CDR3 region has the DNA TGTGCCAGCAGCTTGGGAGGGGTTACAGATACGCAGTATTTT. It yields the protein CASSLGGVTDTQYF.

As to this clone: One base away lies a much larger clone, so this may be a sequencing read error. V is TRBV7-9 and J is TRBJ2-2, with 9 bases matching TRBD2. This CDR3 is 18 amino acids long. Germline V CDR1 and CDR2: SEHNR, FQNEAQ (reference sequence). Trimming cost V 3 bases and J 3 bases; bases outside gene matches: 11. The CDR3 coding sequence is TGTGCCAGCAGCTTCTCTCGCGGGGGGGCCGTTGACACCGGGGAGCTGTTTTTT. Translated, it gives CASSFSRGGAVDTGELFF. Filled out from reference TRBV7-9 and TRBJ2-2, the complete variable domain reads DTGVSQNPRHKITKRGQNVTFRCDPISEHNRLYWYRQTLGQGPEFLTYFQNEAQLEKSRLLSDRFSAERPKGSFSTLEIQRTEQGDSAMYLCASSFSRGGAVDTGELFFGEGSRLTVL.

This sequence joins TRBV2 and TRBJ1-1; D is possibly TRBD1 (6 bases). Germline loops: CDR1 SNHLY, CDR2 FYNNEI. The CDR3 has 13 amino acids. V was pared by 6 bases and J by 3 bases, with 11 bases between. CDR3 protein: CASRPTGYTEAFF. The CDR3 coding sequence is TGTGCCAGCAGGCCCACAGGGTACACTGAAGCTTTCTTT.

The rearrangement links TRBV9 to TRBJ2-1; D gene unclear. CDR3 length: 12 residues. From germline, CDR1 is SGDLS and CDR2 YYNGEE. V was shortened by 0 bases and J by 9 bases, with 7 bases between the two germline ends. The CDR3 bases are TGTGCCAGCAGCGTAGATCTGCGTGAGCAGTTCTTC. It translates to CASSVDLREQFF.

This rearrangement joins TRBV11-3 to TRBJ2-7; D remains unclear. Looked up from germline, CDR1 is SGHNT and CDR2 is YENEEA. Deletions cut 5 bases from V and 1 base from J, with 15 bases between. The CDR3 loop spans 15 amino acids. The CDR3 sequence: CASSPVRGVSYEQYF. DNA of the CDR3: TGTGCCAGCAGCCCCGTCCGTGGGGTTTCCTACGAGCAGTACTTC.